The clone carrying this TCR beta chain was seen more than once but under ten times. Its antigen is still unknown. TCRdb reprocessed the 5' RACE reads with MiXCR, giving one entry per CDR3 protein. The sample lists around 360,000 distinct CDR3 sequences; approximately 10% were seen once. This sample was included in a study of T cells after yellow fever vaccination. General study results and limits: The secondary response showed a weaker magnitude and a faster peak, day 5 versus 15. A minor fraction of clonotypes spanned both CD4 and CD8 compartments. Repertoires obtained by FACS sorting could include abundant clonotypes that entered as contaminants from the bulk population.

The origin of this receptor is a man younger than 35 who received the YFV17D yellow fever vaccine. This sample comprised PBMCs, obtained on the day of the first yellow fever vaccination.

DNA of the CDR3: TGTGCCAGCAGCCGGGACACGAATGAAAAACTGTTTTTT. As protein: CASSRDTNEKLFF. The genes are TRBV25-1 and TRBJ1-4; tentatively, D is TRBD1 (6 bases). The CDR3 is 13 residues long. CDR1 and CDR2 (germline): MGHDK, SYGVNS. Between the trimmed V and J ends, which lost 6 bases and 5 bases, there was a span of 10 bases.